The TCR beta chain described here comes from a study of cytomegalovirus exposure and HLA in healthy donors. The PCR made use of 60 Vbeta and 13 Jbeta primers. TCRdb's table, derived via immunoSEQ multiplex PCR, lists solely in-frame clones and lacks some. The sample lists about 160,000 clones; roughly 70% were seen once. CDR3 size: 14 residues. The V segment lost 4 bases and the J segment 2 bases; nucleotides outside the gene matches: 5. CDR1 is SGHDT and CDR2 is YYEEEE in the germline V gene. The TCR sequence derives from a woman aged 25-40 years in good health and CMV-seronegative. The sequenced sample was PBMCs. V is TRBV5-6 and J is TRBJ1-1, with TRBD1 matching 7 bases. CDR3 protein: CASSPDRTNTEAFF. For the CDR3, the DNA is TGTGCCAGCAGCCCGGACAGGACCAACACTGAAGCTTTCTTT.